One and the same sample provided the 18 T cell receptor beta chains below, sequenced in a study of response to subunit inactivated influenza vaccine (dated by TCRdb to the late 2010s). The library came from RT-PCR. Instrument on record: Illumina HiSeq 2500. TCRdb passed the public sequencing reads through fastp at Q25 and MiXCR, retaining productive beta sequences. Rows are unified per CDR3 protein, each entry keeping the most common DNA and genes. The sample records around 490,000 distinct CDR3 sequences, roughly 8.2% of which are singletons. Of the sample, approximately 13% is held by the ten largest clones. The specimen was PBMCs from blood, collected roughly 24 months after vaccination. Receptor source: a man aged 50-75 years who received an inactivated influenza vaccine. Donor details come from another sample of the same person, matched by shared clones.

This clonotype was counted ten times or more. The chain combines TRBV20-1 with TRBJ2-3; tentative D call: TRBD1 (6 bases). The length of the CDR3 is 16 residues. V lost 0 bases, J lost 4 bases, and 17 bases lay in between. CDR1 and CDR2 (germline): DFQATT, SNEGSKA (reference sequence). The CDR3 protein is CSARDWLSQGPDTQYF. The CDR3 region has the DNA TGCAGTGCTAGAGATTGGTTATCGCAGGGGCCAGATACGCAGTATTTT.

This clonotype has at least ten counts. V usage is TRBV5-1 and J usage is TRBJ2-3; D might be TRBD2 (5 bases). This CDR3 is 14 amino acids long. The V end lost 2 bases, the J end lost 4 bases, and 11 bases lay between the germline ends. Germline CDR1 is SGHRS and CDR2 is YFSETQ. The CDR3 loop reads CASSLEGRADTQYF. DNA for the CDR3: TGCGCCAGCAGCTTAGAGGGTCGCGCAGATACGCAGTATTTT. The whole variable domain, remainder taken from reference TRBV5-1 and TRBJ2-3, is KAGVTQTPRYLIKTRGQQVTLSCSPISGHRSVSWYQQTPGQGLQFLFEYFSETQRNKGNFPGRFSGRQFSNSRSEMNVSTLELGDSALYLCASSLEGRADTQYFGPGTRLTVL.

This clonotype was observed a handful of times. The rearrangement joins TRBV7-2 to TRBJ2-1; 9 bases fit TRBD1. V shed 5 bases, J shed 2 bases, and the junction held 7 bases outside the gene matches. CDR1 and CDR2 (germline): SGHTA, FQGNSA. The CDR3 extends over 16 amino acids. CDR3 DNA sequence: TGTGCCAGCAGCCCCGGGACAGGGAATACCTACAATGAGCAGTTCTTC. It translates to CASSPGTGNTYNEQFF.

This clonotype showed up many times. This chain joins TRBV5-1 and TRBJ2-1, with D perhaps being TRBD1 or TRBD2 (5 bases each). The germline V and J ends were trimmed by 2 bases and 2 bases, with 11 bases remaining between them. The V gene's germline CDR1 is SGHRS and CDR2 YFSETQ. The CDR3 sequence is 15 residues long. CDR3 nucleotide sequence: TGCGCCAGCAGCTTAACGGGGCTAACCTACAATGAGCAGTTCTTC. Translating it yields CASSLTGLTYNEQFF.

CDR3 bases: TGTGCCAGCACAAGAGTGTTGGGGGGTCAGCCCCAGCATTTT. Protein: CASTRVLGGQPQHF. V usage is TRBV12-3 or TRBV12-4 and J usage is TRBJ1-5; a possible D gene is TRBD1 (5 bases). This CDR3 is built from 14 residues. V was trimmed by 7 bases and J by 6 bases, leaving 16 bases between them.

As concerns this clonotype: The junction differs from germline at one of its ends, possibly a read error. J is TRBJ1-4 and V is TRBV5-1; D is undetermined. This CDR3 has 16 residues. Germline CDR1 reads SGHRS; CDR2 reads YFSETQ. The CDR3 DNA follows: TGCGCCAGCAGCCACGACGCGTGGGCATCTAATGAAAATCTGTTTTTT. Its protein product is CASSHDAWASNENLFF.

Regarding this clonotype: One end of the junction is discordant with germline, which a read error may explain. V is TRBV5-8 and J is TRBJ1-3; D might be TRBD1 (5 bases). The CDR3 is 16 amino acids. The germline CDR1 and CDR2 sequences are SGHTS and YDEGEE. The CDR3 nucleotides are TGTCCCAGCAGCCGACGCAGGTCAGGGACTGGAAACACCATATATTTT. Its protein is CPSSRRRSGTGNTIYF.

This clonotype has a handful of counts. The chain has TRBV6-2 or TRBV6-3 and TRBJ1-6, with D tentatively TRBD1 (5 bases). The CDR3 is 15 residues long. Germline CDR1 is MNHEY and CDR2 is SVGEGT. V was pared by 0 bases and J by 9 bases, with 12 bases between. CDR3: CASSYSKGFGSPLHF. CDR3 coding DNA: TGTGCCAGCAGTTACTCGAAGGGGTTCGGTTCACCCCTCCACTTT.

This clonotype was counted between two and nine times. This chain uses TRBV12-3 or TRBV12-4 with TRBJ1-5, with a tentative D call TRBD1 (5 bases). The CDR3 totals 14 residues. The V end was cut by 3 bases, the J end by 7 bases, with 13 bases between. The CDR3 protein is CASSFAGRGQPQHF. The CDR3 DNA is TGTGCCAGCAGTTTCGCGGGTCGGGGGCAGCCCCAGCATTTT.

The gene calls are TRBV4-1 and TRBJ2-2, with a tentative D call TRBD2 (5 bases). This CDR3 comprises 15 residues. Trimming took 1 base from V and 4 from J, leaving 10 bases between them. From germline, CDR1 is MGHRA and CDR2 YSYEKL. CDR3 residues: CASSQARGFTGELFF. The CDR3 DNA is TGCGCCAGCAGCCAAGCCCGGGGATTCACCGGGGAGCTGTTTTTT.

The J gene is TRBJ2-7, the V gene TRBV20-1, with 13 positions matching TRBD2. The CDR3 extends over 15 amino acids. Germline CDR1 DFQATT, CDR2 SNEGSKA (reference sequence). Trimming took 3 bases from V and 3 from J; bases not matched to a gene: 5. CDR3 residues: CSARDGLAGDYEQYF. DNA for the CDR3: TGCAGTGCTAGGGACGGACTAGCGGGAGACTACGAGCAGTACTTC.

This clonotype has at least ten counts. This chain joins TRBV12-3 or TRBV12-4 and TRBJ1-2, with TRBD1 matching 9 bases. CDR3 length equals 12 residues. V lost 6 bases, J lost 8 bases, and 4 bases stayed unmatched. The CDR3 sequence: CASRWDREGYTF. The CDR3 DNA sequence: TGTGCCAGCAGATGGGACAGGGAAGGCTACACCTTC.

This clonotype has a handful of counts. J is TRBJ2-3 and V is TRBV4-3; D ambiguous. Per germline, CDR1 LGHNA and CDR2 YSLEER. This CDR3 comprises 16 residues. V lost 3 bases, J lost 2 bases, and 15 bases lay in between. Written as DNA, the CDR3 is TGCGCCAGCAGCCAGGGCGGACGGATCCTCACAGATACGCAGTATTTT. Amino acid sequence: CASSQGGRILTDTQYF.

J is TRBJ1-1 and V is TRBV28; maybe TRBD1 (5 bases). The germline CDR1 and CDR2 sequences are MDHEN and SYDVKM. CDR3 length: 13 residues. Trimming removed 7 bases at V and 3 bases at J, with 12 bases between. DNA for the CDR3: TGTGCCAGCACCGGGGGGGGGTACACTGAAGCTTTCTTT. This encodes CASTGGGYTEAFF.

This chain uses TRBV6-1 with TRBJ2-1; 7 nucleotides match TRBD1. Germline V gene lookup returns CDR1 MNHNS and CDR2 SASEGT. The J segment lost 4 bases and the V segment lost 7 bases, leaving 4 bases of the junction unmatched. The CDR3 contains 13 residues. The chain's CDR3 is CASTRDSYNEQFF. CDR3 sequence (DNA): TGTGCCAGCACTAGGGACAGTTACAATGAGCAGTTCTTC.

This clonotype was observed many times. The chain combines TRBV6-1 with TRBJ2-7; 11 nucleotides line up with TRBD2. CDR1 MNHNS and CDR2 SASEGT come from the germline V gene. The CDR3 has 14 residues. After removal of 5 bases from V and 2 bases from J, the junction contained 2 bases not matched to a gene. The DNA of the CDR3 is TGTGCCAGCAGTCATAGCGGGGGGGCCTACGAGCAGTACTTC. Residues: CASSHSGGAYEQYF.

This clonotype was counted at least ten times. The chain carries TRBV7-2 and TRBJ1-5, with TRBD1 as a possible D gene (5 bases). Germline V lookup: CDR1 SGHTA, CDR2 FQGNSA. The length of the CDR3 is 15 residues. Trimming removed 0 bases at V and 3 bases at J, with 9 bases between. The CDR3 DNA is TGTGCCAGCAGCTTAGCGGGGGGATTCAATCAGCCCCAGCATTTT. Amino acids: CASSLAGGFNQPQHF.

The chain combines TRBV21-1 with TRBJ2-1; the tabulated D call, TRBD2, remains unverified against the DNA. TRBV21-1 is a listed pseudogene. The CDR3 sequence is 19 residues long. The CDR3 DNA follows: TGTGCCAGCAGCAAAGTGTTTGGGACTAGCGGGGGTGCGAGGGATGAGCAGTTCTTC. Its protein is CASSKVFGTSGGARDEQFF.